The clone carrying this TCR beta chain has a single count. Antigen specificity is unknown. The CDR3 runs to 13 residues. CDR1 and CDR2 from the germline V gene are MNHEY and SVGAGI. Trimming shortened V by 2 bases and J by 3 bases, and 8 bases separated the two germline ends. The data originate from a study of OX40 agonist ivuxolimab in advanced cancers. Study overall: It was ivuxolimab, an agonistic anti-OX40 (CD134) antibody, that patients were treated with. Regarding the study as a whole: Among the lowest peripheral clonal expansion occurred in 0.1-3.0 mg/kg partial responders.

The method was immunoSEQ multiplex PCR; TCRdb's version includes in-frame clones alone and lacks a portion of them. The table lists some 46,000 clones, around 88% of them singletons, with 14% in the top ten. The sequencing here drew on CD4+ or CD8+ T cells sorted from blood, taken in a trial of the OX40 agonist ivuxolimab. This clonotype originated in an adult with an advanced solid tumor such as melanoma, head and neck, liver or kidney cancer. The genes are TRBV6-5 and TRBJ2-7; D gene uncertain. The CDR3 nucleotides are TGTGCCAGCAGTTACCCCCGACACTACGAGCAGTACTTC. Translating gives CASSYPRHYEQYF.